The source of this TCR beta chain is a study of response to subunit inactivated influenza vaccine. Germline V gene sequence: CDR1 GTSNPN, CDR2 SVGIG (reference sequence). The CDR3 is made up of 14 amino acids. The trim removed 3 bases at V and 10 bases at J, leaving 7 bases unmatched. MiXCR, applied by TCRdb to the RT-PCR reads, yields one record per CDR3 protein. The sample has 530,000 or so distinct CDR3 sequences; around 13% are singletons. This receptor was taken from a man in his fifties who received an inactivated influenza vaccine. This chain connects TRBV30 to TRBJ2-5; 14 bases map to TRBD2. The material was PBMCs from blood, obtained roughly 12 days after vaccination. As DNA, the CDR3 is TGTGCCTGGAGGACCGGGACTAGCGGGAGTGGCCAGTACTTC. This codes for CAWRTGTSGSGQYF.